This T cell receptor beta chain came from a study of a mutant IDH1 vaccine in newly diagnosed glioma. The table came from immunoSEQ multiplex PCR; TCRdb's copy has only in-frame clones and leaves some out. This repertoire shows tens of thousands of clones, 85% to 90% found once; its top ten account for around 0.73%. On this clone itself: Its specificity is not known.

The sample's time point: week 47, end of study. A 20-mer mutant IDH1 peptide at 300 ug was injected subcutaneously with topical imiquimod. In germline, CDR1 is LGHNA, CDR2 YNFKEQ. V was clipped by 0 bases and J by 4 bases, with 13 bases between them. This CDR3 has 15 amino acids. The TCR sequence derives from a woman between 45 and 65 years old with glioma. The chain couples TRBV4-2 to TRBJ2-7; D unclear. This sample comprised PBMCs, obtained from a glioma patient whose treatment included an IDH1 peptide vaccine. The CDR3 coding sequence is TGTGCCAGCAGCCAAGACAGACCTACTTTATACGAGCAGTACTTC. Amino acids: CASSQDRPTLYEQYF.